These 13 T cell receptor beta chains share one sample of origin, sequenced in a study of blood T cell repertoires in COVID-19. Sequencing used immunoSEQ multiplex PCR; TCRdb keeps in-frame clones, though not all of them. Here the sample spans about 130,000 clones, 75% to 90% being singletons. The specimen sequenced was peripheral blood. The receptor source for this set is a man aged 60 to 69 with COVID-19, enrolled during active disease.

The J gene is TRBJ1-2, the V gene TRBV18; perhaps TRBD1 as D (6 bases). Trimming removed 3 bases at V and 6 bases at J, with 11 bases between. This CDR3 spans 13 amino acids. Germline V lookup: CDR1 KGHSH, CDR2 LQKENI. CDR3 protein: CASSPVRGDGYTF. The CDR3 region has the DNA TGTGCCAGCTCACCGGTCAGGGGAGATGGCTACACCTTC.

The J gene is TRBJ2-3, the V gene TRBV4-1; D not certain. Per the germline V gene, CDR1 is MGHRA and CDR2 is YSYEKL. V was pared by 1 base and J by 3 bases, with 14 bases between. The CDR3 has 16 residues. CDR3 loop: CASSQVNLVATDTQYF. CDR3 in DNA: TGCGCCAGCAGCCAAGTCAACCTGGTTGCGACAGATACGCAGTATTTT.

The chain has TRBV10-3 and TRBJ2-3, with D tentatively TRBD1 (6 bases). Germline CDR1 is ENHRY and CDR2 is SYGVKD. The ends were cut back, 2 bases at V and 2 bases at J, with 17 bases in the middle. The CDR3 length is 17 residues. CDR3 residues: CAISEIWDTGPTDTQYF. The CDR3 nucleotides are TGTGCCATCAGTGAGATTTGGGACACGGGGCCCACAGATACGCAGTATTTT.

The J gene is TRBJ1-5, the V gene TRBV19; a weak D match, TRBD1 (6 bases). The CDR3 loop spans 14 amino acids. The V end was cut by 4 bases, the J end by 5 bases, with 12 bases between. Germline values: CDR1 LNHDA, CDR2 SQIVND (reference sequence). The CDR3 is CASSSRGLHQPQHF. The CDR3 nucleotides read TGTGCCAGTAGTAGCAGGGGTTTGCATCAGCCCCAGCATTTT.

V usage is TRBV15 and J usage is TRBJ2-3; D is ambiguous. Trimming shortened V by 0 bases and J by 2 bases, and 9 bases separated the two germline ends. CDR3 size: 15 residues. CDR1 and CDR2 (germline): LNHNV, YYDKDF (reference sequence). The CDR3 loop is CATSRDLSITDTQYF. CDR3 DNA: TGTGCCACCAGCAGAGATTTGAGTATCACAGATACGCAGTATTTT.

This chain joins TRBV30 and TRBJ1-5; D remains ambiguous. Germline CDR1 GTSNPN, CDR2 SVGIG (reference sequence). V was cut by 0 bases and J by 4 bases, with 7 bases left in between. The CDR3 totals 13 residues. The CDR3 is CAWSVTPNQPQHF. DNA for the CDR3: TGTGCCTGGAGTGTGACACCTAATCAGCCCCAGCATTTT.

J is TRBJ2-5 and V is TRBV7-7; 9 bases are a match to TRBD1. Trimming took 4 bases from V and 5 from J; bases not matched to a gene: 14. The CDR3 covers 17 residues. CDR1 is SSHAT, CDR2 FNYEAQ, per germline (reference sequence). The CDR3 bases are TGTGCCAGCAGCTCAACCGGCAGGACAGGGGCGGGGGAGACCCAGTACTTC. Encoded protein: CASSSTGRTGAGETQYF. The variable domain in full, with the rest retrieved from reference TRBV7-7 and TRBJ2-5, is GAGVSQSPRYKVTKRGQDVTLRCDPISSHATLYWYQQALGQGPEFLTYFNYEAQPDKSGLPSDRFSAERPEGSISTLTIQRTEQRDSAMYRCASSSTGRTGAGETQYFGPGTRLLVL.

The gene calls are TRBV7-9 and TRBJ2-3; tentatively, D is TRBD2 (5 bases). With 5 bases removed from V and 3 bases from J, the gap between germline ends came to 21 bases. The CDR3 runs 17 residues. CDR1 and CDR2 (germline): SEHNR, FQNEAQ (reference sequence). The CDR3 region has the DNA TGTGCCAGCAGCCCCGTAGGTCCGGGAAGAGAGACAGATACGCAGTATTTT. Translating it yields CASSPVGPGRETDTQYF.

V and J are TRBV24-1 and TRBJ2-1; the match to TRBD1 covers 10 bases. Trimming at V came to 10 bases and at J to 5 bases, leaving 7 bases not matched to a gene. The CDR3 runs to 14 residues. Germline-derived CDR1 and CDR2 are KGHDR and SFDVKD. The CDR3 bases are TGTGCCACGGGGGGGACAGGGGTACACAATGAGCAGTTCTTC. It codes for CATGGTGVHNEQFF.

The chain couples TRBV5-1 to TRBJ2-1; 14 bases agree with TRBD2. CDR1 and CDR2 from the germline V gene are SGHRS and YFSETQ. CDR3 length equals 16 residues. V was pared by 4 bases and J by 7 bases, with 7 bases of the junction left unmatched. The CDR3: CASSPETSGGANEQFF. For the CDR3, the DNA is TGCGCCAGCAGCCCCGAGACTAGCGGGGGGGCGAATGAGCAGTTCTTC.

The chain carries TRBV30 and TRBJ1-1; no clear D gene. This CDR3 spans 17 amino acids. The V end was cut by 0 bases, the J end by 1 base, with 18 bases between. Per germline, CDR1 GTSNPN and CDR2 SVGIG (reference sequence). CDR3 region: CAWSVRLHSRSNTEAFF. The DNA of the CDR3 is TGTGCCTGGAGTGTACGTCTCCACAGCAGATCGAACACTGAAGCTTTCTTT.

J is TRBJ1-5 and V is TRBV6-5; unclear D gene. Germline V lookup: CDR1 MNHEY, CDR2 SVGAGI. The CDR3 length is 13 residues. V was cut by 2 bases and J by 11 bases, with 13 bases left in between. The CDR3 coding sequence is TGTGCCAGCAGTTACCAGCCCGGGGAGGCCCAGCATTTT. Encoded protein: CASSYQPGEAQHF.

J is TRBJ2-1 and V is TRBV6-5; 9 nucleotides line up with TRBD1. The trim removed 2 bases at V and 5 bases at J, leaving 7 bases unmatched. The CDR3 covers 16 residues. CDR1 is MNHEY and CDR2 is SVGAGI in the germline V gene. CDR3 nucleotide sequence: TGTGCCAGCAGTTACCTACAGGGGGCCAGGGACAATGAGCAGTTCTTC. This translates into CASSYLQGARDNEQFF.